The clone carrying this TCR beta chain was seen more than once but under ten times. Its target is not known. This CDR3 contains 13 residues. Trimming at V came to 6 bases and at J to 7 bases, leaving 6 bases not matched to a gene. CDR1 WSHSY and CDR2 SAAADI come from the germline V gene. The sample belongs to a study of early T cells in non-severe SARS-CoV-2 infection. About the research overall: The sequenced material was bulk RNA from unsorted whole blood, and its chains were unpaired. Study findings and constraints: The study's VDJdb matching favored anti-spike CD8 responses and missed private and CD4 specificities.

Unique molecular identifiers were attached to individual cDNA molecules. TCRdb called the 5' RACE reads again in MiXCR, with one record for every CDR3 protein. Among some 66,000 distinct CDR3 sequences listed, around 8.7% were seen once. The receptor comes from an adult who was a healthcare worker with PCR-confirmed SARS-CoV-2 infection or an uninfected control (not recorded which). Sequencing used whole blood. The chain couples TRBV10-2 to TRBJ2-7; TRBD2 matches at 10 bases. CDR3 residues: CASRPGLAREQYF. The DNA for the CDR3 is TGCGCCAGCAGACCGGGACTAGCGAGAGAGCAGTACTTC.